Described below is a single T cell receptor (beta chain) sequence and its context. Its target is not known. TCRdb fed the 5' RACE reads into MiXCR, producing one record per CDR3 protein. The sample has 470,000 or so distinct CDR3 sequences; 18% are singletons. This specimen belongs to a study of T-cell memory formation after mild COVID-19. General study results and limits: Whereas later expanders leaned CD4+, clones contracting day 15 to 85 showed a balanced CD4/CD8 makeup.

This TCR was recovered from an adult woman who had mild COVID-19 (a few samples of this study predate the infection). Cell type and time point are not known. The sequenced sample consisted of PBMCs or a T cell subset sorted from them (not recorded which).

This CDR3 is CASRPGTSGEQYF. The CDR3 region has the DNA TGTGCCAGCAGACCCGGGACTAGCGGCGAGCAGTACTTC. J is TRBJ2-7 and V is TRBV11-1; 11 bases align to TRBD2. Trimming removed 6 bases from V and 6 bases from J; junction bases left unmatched: 4. The CDR3 is 13 residues long. Germline CDR1 and CDR2: SGHAT and FQDESV (reference sequence).